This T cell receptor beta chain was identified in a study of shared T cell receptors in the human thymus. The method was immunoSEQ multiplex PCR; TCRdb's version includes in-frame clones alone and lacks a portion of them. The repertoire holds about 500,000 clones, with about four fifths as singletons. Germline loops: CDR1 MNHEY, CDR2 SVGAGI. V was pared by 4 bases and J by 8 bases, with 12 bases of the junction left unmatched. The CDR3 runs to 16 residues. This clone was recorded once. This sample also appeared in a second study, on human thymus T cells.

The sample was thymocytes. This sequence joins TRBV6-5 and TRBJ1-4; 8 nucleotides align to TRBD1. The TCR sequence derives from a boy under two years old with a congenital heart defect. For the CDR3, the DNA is TGTGCCAGCAGTTTCATCCCGGGCAGGGGGCGGGAAAAACTGTTTTTT. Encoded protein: CASSFIPGRGREKLFF.